This T cell receptor (beta chain) was obtained from a study of circulating CD8 cells and anti-PD-1 response in melanoma. Using around 14 ng of total RNA, TCR libraries were made with the QIAseq Immune Repertoire TCR panel. TCRdb ran MiXCR on the reads and lists one entry per CDR3 protein. The top ten clones hold around 50% of a sample with over 650 distinct CDR3 sequences, around 13% of them seen once. Sorting of live CD3+CD8+TCRalphabeta+ cells by PD-1 and/or TIGIT gave four subsets. Judged by abundance, this clonotype is medium-sized (0.01 to 0.1%). As yet, its antigen is unknown. CDR1 SQVTM and CDR2 ANQGSEA come from the germline V gene. Trimming removed 7 bases from V and 0 bases from J, with 16 bases in between. The CDR3 runs 15 residues. General study findings and limits: Under 7.5% of TRB clonotypes were shared between subsets at M1. TIGIT repertoires were least diverse, DNEG repertoires most diverse.

This clonotype originated in a human donor with melanoma. This chain connects TRBV29-1 to TRBJ2-1; the D is unclear. This specimen consisted of CD8+ T cells from PBMCs, obtained at baseline or after one month of anti-PD-1 therapy (not recorded which). CDR3 protein: CSARGVLNSYNEQFF. The CDR3 nucleotides read TGCAGCGCCAGAGGAGTTCTAAACTCCTACAATGAGCAGTTCTTC.